Here is one T cell receptor (beta chain) with its context. The target antigen is unknown. The data were obtained in a study of shared clonotypes between healthy human individuals. Study findings and constraints: Among the subsets, naive ones generally showed larger estimated richness than memory ones. Generation probabilities of non-shared clonotypes were lower (relative to those shared by all four donors). Few donors limited the genetic and exposure-history diversity represented.

Clones were sequenced by immunoSEQ multiplex PCR, and TCRdb holds only the in-frame ones, with some missing. The sample lists 2 million to 2.5 million clones; approximately 94% were seen once. CDR1 is MDHEN, CDR2 SYDVKM, per germline. The CDR3 totals 15 residues. Trimming removed 6 bases from V and 3 bases from J, with 15 bases in between. The rearrangement joins TRBV28 to TRBJ1-5; D is undetermined. The specimen was naive CD4+ T cells from PBMCs. Subset reported: CD45RA+ positively selected. The receptor was derived from a man in his late teens or twenties in good health. Some clones in this sample may be carry-over from other donors' samples. The CDR3 coding sequence is TGTGCCAGCAGCTGGGGAGCTCTCGACAATCAGCCCCAGCATTTT. It is translated as CASSWGALDNQPQHF.